These 20 T cell receptor beta chains came from one sample sequenced in a study of human T cells and chemical hapten exposure. Time point indicated: patch test 1, 2 weeks after DPC sensitization. Treatment reported: therapeutic diphenylcyclopropenone sensitization with weekly scalp DPC. Each CDR3 protein is one row after TCRdb ran MiXCR on the RACE reads. The sample holds around 150,000 distinct CDR3 sequences; 13% to 15% are singletons and the top ten take about 1.8%. The specimen comprised whole blood, sampled in connection with sensitization to the hapten diphenylcyclopropenone (DPC). The receptors derive from a woman aged 30 to 39 with alopecia areata. Some clones in this sample may be carry-over from other donors' samples.

This clonotype was counted ten times or more. The chain has TRBV12-3 or TRBV12-4 and TRBJ1-2, with D unclear. This CDR3 has 12 amino acids. Trimming removed 3 bases at V and 5 bases at J, with 7 bases between. The CDR3 bases are TGTGCCAGCAGTTTGGACGGATATGGCTACACCTTC. Translating gives CASSLDGYGYTF.

The chain links TRBV7-9 to TRBJ1-2, with 7 bases fitting TRBD1. This CDR3 has 16 residues. From germline, CDR1 is SEHNR and CDR2 FQNEAQ (reference sequence). V shed 3 bases and J 2 bases; nucleotides not matched to a gene: 9. Here the CDR3 reads CASSFYRGQLNYGYTF. The CDR3 coding sequence is TGTGCCAGCAGCTTCTACAGGGGCCAACTAAACTATGGCTACACCTTC.

J is TRBJ2-3 and V is TRBV7-9; the D is unclear. This CDR3 has 13 amino acids. Germline CDR1 and CDR2: SEHNR and FQNEAQ (reference sequence). V lost 4 bases to trimming and J lost 7 bases, with 12 bases between them. CDR3 protein: CASSSPGDYTQYF. The CDR3 DNA reads as TGTGCCAGCAGCTCGCCTGGGGATTATACGCAGTATTTT.

This clonotype has just a few counts. This chain connects TRBV7-9 to TRBJ1-1, with D maybe TRBD1 (5 bases). The CDR3 length is 14 residues. Germline V gene lookup returns CDR1 SEHNR and CDR2 FQNEAQ (reference sequence). The germline V and J ends were trimmed by 3 bases and 0 bases, with 8 bases remaining between them. CDR3 amino acids: CASSLGPVNTEAFF. CDR3 sequence (DNA): TGTGCCAGCAGCTTGGGGCCCGTGAACACTGAAGCTTTCTTT. The entire variable domain, with the rest obtained from reference TRBV7-9 and TRBJ1-1, is as follows: DTGVSQNPRHKITKRGQNVTFRCDPISEHNRLYWYRQTLGQGPEFLTYFQNEAQLEKSRLLSDRFSAERPKGSFSTLEIQRTEQGDSAMYLCASSLGPVNTEAFFGQGTRLTVV.

The gene calls are TRBV6-1 and TRBJ2-7, with 7 nucleotides matching TRBD1. Germline V gives CDR1 MNHNS, CDR2 SASEGT. J was trimmed by 3 bases and V by 5 bases; bases with no gene match: 7. The CDR3 sequence is 14 residues long. CDR3 sequence reads: CASSRDRYYYEQYF. The CDR3 DNA follows: TGTGCCAGCAGTCGGGACAGATACTACTACGAGCAGTACTTC.

This clonotype has just a few counts. V usage is TRBV7-9 and J usage is TRBJ2-6; a possible D gene is TRBD1 (5 bases). The CDR3 has 13 residues. The germline CDR1 and CDR2 sequences are SEHNR and FQNEAQ (reference sequence). V was trimmed by 10 bases and J by 0 bases, leaving 7 bases between them. The CDR3 DNA reads as TGTGCCACAGACAGCTCTGGGGCCAACGTCCTGACTTTC. This gives the protein CATDSSGANVLTF.

This clonotype was detected only a few times. V gene TRBV7-3 combines with J gene TRBJ1-1; no definite D call. Germline CDR1 reads SGHTA; CDR2 reads FQGTGA. The CDR3 totals 13 residues. V lost 7 bases, J lost 1 base, and 10 bases lay in between. The CDR3 nucleotides are TGTGCCAGCAAGAAGACGGGGAACACTGAAGCTTTCTTT. It yields the protein CASKKTGNTEAFF.

The J gene is TRBJ2-3, the V gene TRBV5-1; the D gene is possibly TRBD2 (5 bases). Looked up from germline, CDR1 is SGHRS and CDR2 is YFSETQ. CDR3 length: 14 amino acids. The V end lost 7 bases, the J end lost 0 bases, and 12 bases lay between the germline ends. This chain's CDR3 is CASHGGESTDTQYF. The CDR3 coding sequence is TGCGCCAGCCACGGAGGAGAGAGCACAGATACGCAGTATTTT.

The V gene is TRBV11-1, the J gene TRBJ1-1; TRBD1 matches 11 bases. Germline V gene data show CDR1 as SGHAT and CDR2 as FQDESV (reference sequence). There are 15 residues in the CDR3. The junction had 3 bases not matched to a gene; V was cut back by 5 bases and J by 1 base. The CDR3 DNA is TGTGCCAGCAGCACGGACAGGGGGCCGAACACTGAAGCTTTCTTT. Its translation: CASSTDRGPNTEAFF.

This clonotype appeared a few times. The rearrangement joins TRBV5-6 to TRBJ1-2; D ambiguous. The CDR3 consists of 15 residues. The V gene's germline CDR1 is SGHDT and CDR2 YYEEEE. V was clipped by 0 bases and J by 2 bases, with 11 bases between them. The CDR3 here is CASSLVAAQNYGYTF. In nucleotides, the CDR3 is TGTGCCAGCAGCTTGGTCGCAGCTCAGAACTATGGCTACACCTTC. Looking up the rest from reference TRBV5-6 and TRBJ1-2 gives the full variable domain: DAGVTQSPTHLIKTRGQQVTLRCSPKSGHDTVSWYQQALGQGPQFIFQYYEEEERQRGNFPDRFSGHQFPNYSSELNVNALLLGDSALYLCASSLVAAQNYGYTFGSGTRLTVV.

This chain connects TRBV20-1 to TRBJ2-1; unclear D gene. Per the germline V gene, CDR1 is DFQATT and CDR2 is SNEGSKA (reference sequence). The CDR3 contains 11 residues. V was cut by 3 bases and J by 11 bases, with 11 bases left in between. Here the CDR3 reads CSASFGPKQFF. CDR3 in DNA: TGCAGTGCTAGTTTCGGACCAAAGCAGTTCTTC.

This clonotype has a count of ten or more. V and J are TRBV16 and TRBJ1-1, with a possible D match to TRBD1 (5 bases). Per the germline V gene, CDR1 is KGHSY and CDR2 is FQNENV. Trimming left V 4 bases short and J 5 bases short, with 17 bases between. The CDR3 has 15 amino acids. This chain's CDR3 is CASSPPGSGRTEAFF. The CDR3 DNA reads TGTGCCAGCAGCCCCCCCGGGTCAGGGAGGACTGAAGCTTTCTTT.

The chain carries TRBV29-1 and TRBJ2-7; possibly TRBD1 for D (5 bases). V was clipped by 7 bases and J by 4 bases, with 26 bases between them. Per germline, CDR1 SQVTM and CDR2 ANQGSEA. CDR3 size: 16 residues. The CDR3: CSAPPGPARAVYEQYF. DNA of the CDR3: TGCAGCGCTCCCCCAGGCCCCGCCAGGGCGGTTTACGAGCAGTACTTC.

In this sample, this clonotype turned up a few times. The chain is built from TRBV29-1 and TRBJ1-1; 7 nucleotides line up with TRBD1. Germline CDR1 reads SQVTM; CDR2 reads ANQGSEA. With V trimmed by 6 bases and J by 1 base, 14 bases remained unmatched. The CDR3 consists of 16 residues. CDR3 region: CSVGRLTGDWNTEAFF. In DNA form, the CDR3 reads TGCAGCGTCGGTAGACTAACAGGGGATTGGAACACTGAAGCTTTCTTT.

This clonotype was counted at least ten times. V is TRBV9 and J is TRBJ1-3; tentatively, D is TRBD1 (6 bases). Trimming removed 3 bases from V and 0 bases from J, with 13 bases in between. The CDR3 contains 16 residues. The germline gives CDR1 SGDLS, CDR2 YYNGEE. Here the CDR3 reads CASSADPRGSGNTIYF. CDR3 nucleotides: TGTGCCAGCAGCGCCGACCCCAGGGGCTCTGGAAACACCATATATTTT.

This clonotype was counted many times. This sequence joins TRBV19 and TRBJ1-5, with 11 bases identical to TRBD1. Germline lookup yields CDR1 LNHDA and CDR2 SQIVND (reference sequence). V lost 5 bases, J lost 4 bases, and 4 bases stayed unmatched. CDR3 size: 15 residues. The CDR3 bases are TGTGCCAGTAGTCCGGGGACAGGGGGAAATCAGCCCCAGCATTTT. Residues: CASSPGTGGNQPQHF.

This clonotype was counted between two and nine times. The V call is TRBV4-3, the J call TRBJ2-1; 10 nucleotides match TRBD2. V lost 0 bases and J lost 1; bases outside the gene matches: 9. Germline V CDR1 and CDR2: LGHNA, YSLEER. The CDR3 covers 19 residues. CDR3 residues: CASSQDPAGGLRSYNEQFF. CDR3 nucleotides: TGCGCCAGCAGCCAAGACCCAGCGGGGGGGCTACGGTCCTACAATGAGCAGTTCTTC.

V usage is TRBV10-3 and J usage is TRBJ1-4; D is unresolved. V gave up 2 bases and J gave up 5 bases, with 3 bases separating them. Germline V gene data show CDR1 as ENHRY and CDR2 as SYGVKD. The CDR3 totals 12 residues. The CDR3 sequence: CAISEPNEKLFF. CDR3 nucleotide sequence: TGTGCCATCAGTGAGCCCAATGAAAAACTGTTTTTT.

The chain is built from TRBV29-1 and TRBJ2-5; the D is unclear. CDR1 and CDR2 (germline): SQVTM, ANQGSEA. Trimming removed 0 bases at V and 1 base at J, with 12 bases between. CDR3 length: 15 amino acids. The DNA of the CDR3 is TGCAGCGTTGAAGATGTAACAGCAACCCAAGAGACCCAGTACTTC. Translated: CSVEDVTATQETQYF.

This clonotype was seen at least ten times. The chain employs TRBV28 and TRBJ1-5; D not certain. Germline CDR1 MDHEN, CDR2 SYDVKM. V lost 4 bases and J 6 bases, leaving 16 bases between the germline ends. The CDR3 is 15 residues long. The chain's CDR3 is CASSSLTQLIQPQHF. CDR3 DNA sequence: TGTGCCAGCAGTTCGCTGACACAGCTCATTCAGCCCCAGCATTTT.